The rows below give T cell receptor beta chains drawn from one sample of a study of T cells in Graves' hyperthyroidism and ophthalmopathy. TCRdb recomputed calls from the multiplex PCR reads with MiXCR, one row per CDR3 protein. The sample has around 340,000 distinct CDR3 sequences; approximately 15% are singletons. The specimen was blood. Receptors were obtained from a woman in her twenties or thirties with Graves' hyperthyroidism. The CDR3 runs from the conserved cysteine through the conserved F or W. The D gene is left open where the match is weak. The listing skips clone size in some rows; elsewhere it reads once, few, many or a size class.

j_gene | abundance | d_gene | v_gene | len | CDR3nt | CDR3aa
TRBJ2-2 | few | . | TRBV12-5 | 13 | TGTGCTAGTGGTTGGACCAACACCGGGGAGCTGTTTTTT | CASGWTNTGELFF
TRBJ1-5 | . | . | TRBV12-3/TRBV12-4 | 14 | TGTGCCAGCAGTTTACAGGGGCACGGACAGCCCCAGCATTTT | CASSLQGHGQPQHF
TRBJ1-3 | . | . | TRBV20-1 | 14 | TGCAGTGCCTTACAGGACCCCTCTGGAAACACCATATATTTT | CSALQDPSGNTIYF
TRBJ2-7 | many | . | TRBV28 | 16 | TGTGCCAGCAGTTCCCCCGGGGGAGAGAGGACCTACGAGCAGTACTTC | CASSSPGGERTYEQYF
TRBJ2-7 | few | . | TRBV18 | 15 | TGTGCCAGCTCACCGGGGTGGCCAGGGAAGCACGAGCAGTACTTC | CASSPGWPGKHEQYF
TRBJ2-1 | few | . | TRBV6-1 | 14 | TGTGCCAGCAGTGGGCGACTCGCCTACAATGAGCAGTTCTTC | CASSGRLAYNEQFF
TRBJ2-7 | many | TRBD1 | TRBV29-1 | 14 | TGCAGCGTCGCGACCGGGACAGGGGCCTACGAGCAGTACTTC | CSVATGTGAYEQYF
TRBJ2-4 | few | . | TRBV2 | 11 | TGTGCCAGCAACACAGGGGAGGGAGGGTACTTC | CASNTGEGGYF
TRBJ2-3 | many | TRBD2 | TRBV27 | 13 | TGTGCCAGCATGGCGGGAGGGCTAGATACGCAGTATTTT | CASMAGGLDTQYF
TRBJ1-5 | . | . | TRBV6-1 | 15 | TGTGCCAGCAGTACCGGGACACTAGGAAATCAGCCCCAGCATTTT | CASSTGTLGNQPQHF
TRBJ1-3 | many | TRBD1 | TRBV7-2 | 15 | TGTGCCAGCAGCGAGCAATCGGGACAGGGATACACCATATATTTT | CASSEQSGQGYTIYF
TRBJ2-2 | many | . | TRBV20-1 | 14 | TGCAGTGCTAGACAGGGACTTTCAACCGGGGAGCTGTTTTTT | CSARQGLSTGELFF
TRBJ2-1 | many | . | TRBV2 | 15 | TGTGCCACTACGGAGAGGGGACAACAGTTAAATGAGCAGTTCTTC | CATTERGQQLNEQFF
TRBJ2-7 | . | . | TRBV30 | 10 | TGTGCCTGGAAGACCGAAGGGCCGTACTTC | CAWKTEGPYF
TRBJ2-4 | . | . | TRBV12-3/TRBV12-4 | 15 | TGTGCCAGCAGCCCCGCATGGCTAGCCAAAAACATTCAGTACTTC | CASSPAWLAKNIQYF
TRBJ1-5 | few | . | TRBV6-1 | 17 | TGTGCCAGCAGAGGGAAGGGTCCCTCATATAGCAATCAGCCCCAGCATTTT | CASRGKGPSYSNQPQHF
TRBJ1-2 | few | . | TRBV5-6 | 14 | TGTGCCAGCAGCCTCCCTATGACAGGTGGTGACTACACCTTC | CASSLPMTGGDYTF
TRBJ2-7 | many | TRBD1 | TRBV20-1 | 14 | TGCAGTGCTAGAGTCGTCGGACAGGCCTACGAGCAGTACTTC | CSARVVGQAYEQYF
TRBJ2-5 | . | . | TRBV19 | 13 | TGTGCCAGTAGTATCGGATGGGAAGAGACCCAGTACTTC | CASSIGWEETQYF
TRBJ1-5 | . | . | TRBV13 | 16 | TGTGCCAGCAGCTTAGGTCGGCAGGGGATGAATCAGCCCCAGCATTTT | CASSLGRQGMNQPQHF
TRBJ1-4 | many | . | TRBV28 | 12 | TGTGCCAGCAGGTGGCTGAATGAAAAACTGTTTTTT | CASRWLNEKLFF
TRBJ2-5 | . | TRBD1 | TRBV9 | 18 | TGTGCCAGCAGCGTAGCGGTGGGACAGACCAACCTACAAGAGACCCAGTACTTC | CASSVAVGQTNLQETQYF
TRBJ2-3 | . | TRBD2 | TRBV6-2/TRBV6-3 | 13 | TGTGCCAGCAGGGTAGCGGGAGCAGATACGCAGTATTTT | CASRVAGADTQYF